This is a list of T cell receptor beta chains from one sample in a study of blood T cell repertoires in COVID-19. Only in-frame clones appear in the TCRdb table, and some are missing; sequencing was by immunoSEQ multiplex PCR. The sample carries about 320,000 clones, 85% recorded once. Sequencing used PBMCs or T cells enriched from blood (not recorded which). The receptors stem from a woman in her twenties or thirties who had been exposed to COVID-19. The CDR3 runs from the conserved cysteine through the conserved F or W. The order of the fields is clone size, J gene, D gene, V gene, CDR3 DNA, CDR3 protein. The D gene is left open where the match is weak. Clone size, where shown, is once, few, many, or a class for clones that have expanded.

NA | TRBJ2-7 | TRBD1 | TRBV5-1 | TGCGCCAGCAGCTTGGGACAGGGGAACAACGAGCAGTACTTC | CASSLGQGNNEQYF
NA | TRBJ2-5 | NA | TRBV30 | TGTGCCTGGAGTGAGGGGGGGGTCCAAGAGACCCAGTACTTC | CAWSEGGVQETQYF
few | TRBJ1-3 | NA | TRBV28 | TGTGCCAGCAGTTTGACGGGTATATCCTCTGGAAACACCATATATTTT | CASSLTGISSGNTIYF
many | TRBJ2-5 | NA | TRBV7-8 | TGTGCCAGCAGCTTATATCCAGGAGAGACCCAGTACTTC | CASSLYPGETQYF
NA | TRBJ1-1 | NA | TRBV9 | TGTGCCAGCAGCCCCATGAACACTGAAGCTTTCTTT | CASSPMNTEAFF
once | TRBJ2-5 | NA | TRBV5-4 | TGTGCCAGCAGCCCCACACTAGCACAGGGGATGGAGACCCAGTACTTC | CASSPTLAQGMETQYF
NA | TRBJ2-3 | TRBD2 | TRBV7-2 | TGTGCCAGCAGCCCCGGGACTAGCATGGTAGATACGCAGTATTTT | CASSPGTSMVDTQYF
NA | TRBJ1-5 | NA | TRBV19 | TGTGCCAGTAGTTGGAATAGGGGGGGTCAGCCCCAGCATTTT | CASSWNRGGQPQHF
NA | TRBJ1-6 | TRBD1 | TRBV2 | TGTGCCAGCAGCAGGACAGGGGCGAATTCACCCCTCCACTTT | CASSRTGANSPLHF
NA | TRBJ1-1 | NA | TRBV29-1 | TGCAGCGGGGGGGACATAATCACTGAAGCTTTCTTT | CSGGDIITEAFF